The 23 T cell receptor beta chains reported below all come from one sample, sequenced in a study of technical replicates of blood from a few donors. Libraries were prepared by immunoSEQ multiplex PCR; TCRdb keeps only in-frame clonotypes and omits some of them. The table has about 70,000 clones, almost 98% seen once; the top ten hold 0.2% to 0.25%. Material: T cells isolated from PBMCs. The receptors originated from a human donor in good health.

V gene TRBV5-1 combines with J gene TRBJ2-2; D ambiguous. The CDR3 covers 16 residues. CDR1 and CDR2 (germline): SGHRS, YFSETQ. V was cut by 0 bases and J by 6 bases, with 15 bases left in between. CDR3 loop: CASSLAGYGTAGELFF. CDR3 DNA: TGCGCCAGCAGCTTGGCCGGTTACGGTACCGCCGGGGAGCTGTTTTTT.

This chain connects TRBV5-1 to TRBJ1-6; TRBD1 aligns across 7 bases. The germline CDR1 and CDR2 sequences are SGHRS and YFSETQ. Trimming took 5 bases from V and 4 from J; bases not matched to a gene: 12. This CDR3 has 17 amino acids. The DNA for the CDR3 is TGCGCCAGCAGGTCCCCGGGACAGAGATTTTATAATTCACCCCTCCACTTT. It codes for CASRSPGQRFYNSPLHF.

This rearrangement joins TRBV7-2 to TRBJ2-5; the D gene is possibly TRBD1 (6 bases). The CDR3 totals 13 residues. Germline CDR1 SGHTA, CDR2 FQGNSA. The germline V and J ends were trimmed by 2 bases and 5 bases, with 9 bases remaining between them. CDR3 residues: CASSLQGIETQYF. Here the CDR3 DNA reads TGTGCCAGCAGCTTACAGGGGATTGAGACCCAGTACTTC.

The chain recombines TRBV5-1 with TRBJ2-7; TRBD1 is a possible D gene (6 bases). Trimming left V 0 bases short and J 0 bases short, with 16 bases between. CDR1 and CDR2 from the germline V gene are SGHRS and YFSETQ. The CDR3 is 17 amino acids. Here the CDR3 reads CASSLGVDSPSSYEQYF. Written as DNA, the CDR3 is TGCGCCAGCAGCTTGGGGGTGGACAGCCCGAGCTCCTACGAGCAGTACTTC.

J is TRBJ1-1 and V is TRBV6-4, with 9 nucleotides matching TRBD1. Germline CDR1 reads MRHNA; CDR2 reads SNTAGT. With 6 bases clipped from V and 4 bases from J, the junction kept 3 bases outside the gene matches. The CDR3 runs to 13 residues. The CDR3 region is CASRGQGSTEAFF. The DNA for the CDR3 is TGTGCCAGCAGGGGACAGGGAAGCACTGAAGCTTTCTTT.

The rearrangement uses TRBV7-9 and TRBJ2-2; D uncertain. The CDR3 is made up of 17 amino acids. Trimming removed 5 bases from V and 1 base from J, with 17 bases in between. Per germline, CDR1 SEHNR and CDR2 FQNEAQ (reference sequence). CDR3 sequence (DNA): TGTGCCAGCAGCCCGTCCCCTGAGAGGCTGAACACCGGGGAGCTGTTTTTT. Residues: CASSPSPERLNTGELFF.

The chain has TRBV15 and TRBJ1-5, with 8 bases aligning to TRBD1. Germline trimming cut 7 bases from V and 7 bases from J; bases unmatched to any gene: 12. Germline CDR1 LNHNV, CDR2 YYDKDF (reference sequence). This CDR3 is 15 amino acids long. For the CDR3, the DNA is TGTGCCACCAAAAACTCCGGACAGGGAGACCAGCCCCAGCATTTT. It encodes CATKNSGQGDQPQHF.

The chain combines TRBV29-1 with TRBJ2-7; 11 bases line up with TRBD2. The CDR3 is made up of 14 amino acids. CDR1 SQVTM and CDR2 ANQGSEA come from the germline V gene. V shed 4 bases and J 2 bases; nucleotides not matched to a gene: 4. This CDR3 reads CSVVTSGSPYEQYF. Written as DNA, the CDR3 is TGCAGCGTTGTTACTAGCGGGAGTCCCTACGAGCAGTACTTC.

J is TRBJ2-7 and V is TRBV7-6; tentative D call: TRBD1 (5 bases). This CDR3 has 13 residues. Germline CDR1 SGHVS, CDR2 FNYEAQ. Trimming cost V 5 bases and J 2 bases, with 10 bases left between them. The CDR3 reads CASSPREAYEQYF. DNA of the CDR3: TGTGCCAGCAGCCCCAGGGAAGCCTACGAGCAGTACTTC.

The CDR3 nucleotides read TGTGCCAGCAGCAGCGACCAACCGGAGACCCAGTACTTC. Protein product: CASSSDQPETQYF. The chain has TRBV5-6 and TRBJ2-5; D gene unclear. This CDR3 has 13 amino acids. Per germline, CDR1 SGHDT and CDR2 YYEEEE. V lost 4 bases to trimming and J lost 5 bases, with 12 bases between them.

The chain uses TRBV9 and TRBJ1-2, with D tentatively TRBD1 (5 bases). This CDR3 comprises 15 residues. The ends were cut back, 0 bases at V and 0 bases at J, with 9 bases in the middle. In germline, CDR1 is SGDLS, CDR2 YYNGEE. CDR3 region: CASSVGPGANYGYTF. In nucleotides, the CDR3 is TGTGCCAGCAGCGTAGGACCGGGGGCTAACTATGGCTACACCTTC.

The chain joins TRBV13 to TRBJ2-7, with a tentative D call TRBD2 (7 bases). Germline assignment: CDR1 PRHDT and CDR2 FYEKMQ (reference sequence). The V end was cut by 4 bases, the J end by 4 bases, with 17 bases between. The CDR3 is 15 amino acids. This chain's CDR3 is CASSSQGGAEYEQYF. The CDR3 nucleotides read TGTGCCAGCAGCTCGCAAGGGGGGGCAGAATACGAGCAGTACTTC.

The V and J genes are TRBV4-1 and TRBJ2-7; D is undetermined. This CDR3 contains 16 residues. Germline lookup yields CDR1 MGHRA and CDR2 YSYEKL. Trimming stripped 0 bases from V and 4 bases from J, with 16 bases between. The CDR3 region is CASSQDSGVTFYEQYF. CDR3 bases: TGCGCCAGCAGCCAAGATTCCGGAGTCACCTTTTACGAGCAGTACTTC.

V is TRBV4-1 and J is TRBJ2-1, with 8 bases aligning to TRBD1. After removal of 0 bases from V and 0 bases from J, the junction contained 1 base not matched to a gene. Looked up from germline, CDR1 is MGHRA and CDR2 is YSYEKL. The CDR3 totals 16 residues. DNA of the CDR3: TGCGCCAGCAGCCAAGATACAGGGGGCTCCTACAATGAGCAGTTCTTC. Encoded protein: CASSQDTGGSYNEQFF.

The chain employs TRBV18 and TRBJ1-1; D is uncertain. The CDR3 is 16 residues long. CDR1 is KGHSH, CDR2 LQKENI, per germline. Trimming took off 1 base at V and 2 bases at J, with 14 bases between the two ends. In nucleotides, the CDR3 is TGTGCCAGCTCACCACGTGAATCCAGGATTAACACTGAAGCTTTCTTT. Translation gives CASSPRESRINTEAFF.

The chain couples TRBV7-3 to TRBJ2-1, with D perhaps TRBD2 (5 bases). The CDR3 contains 16 residues. Germline CDR1 and CDR2: SGHTA and FQGTGA. The V end lost 0 bases, the J end lost 3 bases, and 12 bases lay between the germline ends. Here the CDR3 DNA reads TGTGCCAGCAGCTTAACACCCATAGCGAGCTACAATGAGCAGTTCTTC. Residues: CASSLTPIASYNEQFF.

The V and J genes are TRBV15 and TRBJ2-2; D perhaps matches TRBD2 (6 bases). This CDR3 is built from 18 residues. V gave up 2 bases and J gave up 1 base, with 17 bases separating them. CDR1 is LNHNV and CDR2 is YYDKDF in the germline V gene (reference sequence). Here the CDR3 reads CATSRPYHNSGNTGELFF. CDR3 DNA sequence: TGTGCCACCAGCAGACCTTACCATAATAGCGGGAACACCGGGGAGCTGTTTTTT.

The chain joins TRBV28 to TRBJ1-3, with TRBD1 matching 8 bases. V lost 5 bases, J lost 3 bases, and 6 bases stayed unmatched. This CDR3 region has 15 residues. Germline V gives CDR1 MDHEN, CDR2 SYDVKM. CDR3 residues: CASSPDRGYGNTIYF. CDR3 sequence (DNA): TGTGCCAGCAGTCCAGACAGGGGTTATGGAAACACCATATATTTT.

The chain joins TRBV5-1 to TRBJ1-2; D gene ambiguous. CDR3 length: 14 residues. The ends were cut back, 4 bases at V and 8 bases at J, with 18 bases in the middle. From germline, CDR1 is SGHRS and CDR2 YFSETQ. This chain's CDR3 is CASSPEVGTGGYTF. In nucleotides, the CDR3 is TGCGCCAGCAGCCCGGAGGTCGGAACGGGGGGCTACACCTTC.

The chain links TRBV2 to TRBJ2-3; 7 bases line up with TRBD2. V shed 6 bases and J 4 bases; nucleotides not matched to a gene: 4. Per the germline V gene, CDR1 is SNHLY and CDR2 is FYNNEI. The CDR3 loop spans 13 amino acids. CDR3 bases: TGTGCCAGCAGGCGGGAGATCGCAGATACGCAGTATTTT. It yields the protein CASRREIADTQYF.

The V gene is TRBV30, the J gene TRBJ1-1; 7 bases map to TRBD1. V was clipped by 3 bases and J by 1 base; unmatched bases: 2. The CDR3 contains 13 residues. Germline values: CDR1 GTSNPN, CDR2 SVGIG (reference sequence). In nucleotides, the CDR3 is TGTGCCTGGAGCCGGGACAGGAACACTGAAGCTTTCTTT. This encodes CAWSRDRNTEAFF. Full variable domain (missing parts from reference TRBV30 and TRBJ1-1): SQTIHQWPATLVQPVGSPLSLECTVEGTSNPNLYWYRQAAGRGLQLLFYSVGIGQISSEVPQNLSASRPQDRQFILSSKKLLLSDSGFYLCAWSRDRNTEAFFGQGTRLTVV.

This sequence joins TRBV10-2 and TRBJ2-5, with D maybe TRBD1 (5 bases). This CDR3 has 16 residues. V lost 6 bases and J 5 bases, leaving 22 bases between the germline ends. Germline CDR1 WSHSY, CDR2 SAAADI. The CDR3 here is CASRAGSGPGLETQYF. CDR3 bases: TGCGCCAGCAGGGCAGGATCAGGTCCAGGGCTTGAGACCCAGTACTTC.

V is TRBV29-1 and J is TRBJ2-5; the D is unclear. The CDR3 totals 14 residues. Germline V CDR1 and CDR2: SQVTM, ANQGSEA. Trimming left V 0 bases short and J 2 bases short, with 10 bases between. This CDR3 is CSVEDRQDQETQYF. As DNA, the CDR3 is TGCAGCGTTGAAGATCGGCAGGATCAAGAGACCCAGTACTTC.